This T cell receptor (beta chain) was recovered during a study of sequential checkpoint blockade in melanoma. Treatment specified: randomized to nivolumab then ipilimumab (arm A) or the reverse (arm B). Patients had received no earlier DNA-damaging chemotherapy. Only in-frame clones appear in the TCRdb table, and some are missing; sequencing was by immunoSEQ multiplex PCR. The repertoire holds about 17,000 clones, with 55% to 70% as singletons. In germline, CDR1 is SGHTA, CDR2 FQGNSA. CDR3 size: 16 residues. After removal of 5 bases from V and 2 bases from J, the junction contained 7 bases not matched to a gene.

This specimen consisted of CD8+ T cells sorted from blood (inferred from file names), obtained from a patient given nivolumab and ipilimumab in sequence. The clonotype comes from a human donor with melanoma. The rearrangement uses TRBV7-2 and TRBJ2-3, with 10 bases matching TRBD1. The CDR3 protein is CASSPRTGGDTDTQYF. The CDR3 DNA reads TGTGCCAGCAGCCCCAGGACAGGGGGGGACACAGATACGCAGTATTTT.